Following are 23 T cell receptor beta chains from one sample sequenced in a study of CD8 T cells in Susac syndrome. RNA was extracted with the RNeasy kit, and a quantity of roughly 0.5 to 1 ug was reverse transcribed using random hexamers. MiXCR was run by TCRdb on the immunoSEQ multiplex PCR reads, yielding one entry per CDR3 protein. Of more than 95,000 distinct CDR3 sequences in the sample, 90% to 95% were seen once. Sequenced input: CD8+ T cells from PBMCs. The receptors here all came from a human donor with Susac syndrome.

The V and J genes are TRBV20-1 and TRBJ2-1, with a weak D call TRBD2 (7 bases). CDR3 size: 15 residues. CDR1 and CDR2 (germline): DFQATT, SNEGSKA (reference sequence). Trimming left V 0 bases short and J 4 bases short, with 13 bases between. CDR3 DNA sequence: TGCAGTGCTAGAGATGCGGGGGCCGAGTACAATGAGCAGTTCTTC. Its translation: CSARDAGAEYNEQFF.

The chain links TRBV12-3 or TRBV12-4 to TRBJ2-1; D is undetermined. The germline V and J ends were trimmed by 1 base and 1 base, with 5 bases remaining between them. The CDR3 consists of 14 residues. The CDR3 loop reads CASSLERSYNEQFF. CDR3 nucleotide sequence: TGTGCCAGCAGTTTAGAGAGATCCTACAATGAGCAGTTCTTC.

In the case of this clonotype: Compared with germline, one end of the junction differs, possibly owing to a read error. This sequence joins TRBV4-2 and TRBJ1-5, with D perhaps TRBD1 (5 bases). Germline V gives CDR1 LGHNA, CDR2 YNFKEQ. This CDR3 region has 16 residues. The DNA for the CDR3 is TGTGCCTGCAGCCAAGATCAGGGAAAGTTCGGTCAGCCCCAGCATTTT. Protein product: CACSQDQGKFGQPQHF.

The chain uses TRBV20-1 and TRBJ2-2, with 8 bases that match TRBD1. The CDR3 is 15 residues long. Germline CDR1 reads DFQATT; CDR2 reads SNEGSKA (reference sequence). The ends lost 1 base at V and 1 base at J; junction bases unmatched: 2. The CDR3 is CSARATGENTGELFF. CDR3 bases: TGCAGTGCTAGAGCGACAGGGGAGAACACCGGGGAGCTGTTTTTT.

The V gene is TRBV30, the J gene TRBJ1-1; D perhaps matches TRBD1 (5 bases). V lost 4 bases, J lost 0 bases, and 9 bases lay in between. The CDR3 runs to 13 residues. Germline V gene sequence: CDR1 GTSNPN, CDR2 SVGIG (reference sequence). CDR3 residues: CAWNWGLNTEAFF. CDR3 nucleotides: TGTGCCTGGAATTGGGGGTTGAACACTGAAGCTTTCTTT.

This clonotype has only one observation. The CDR3, as DNA: TGTGCCACCAGCACCCGGGGACTACCCCTTCAAGAGCAGTTCTTC. It translates to CATSTRGLPLQEQFF. The V call is TRBV15, the J call TRBJ2-1; 7 bases are shared with TRBD2. Germline lookup yields CDR1 LNHNV and CDR2 YYDKDF (reference sequence). This CDR3 is 15 amino acids long. Germline trimming cut 4 bases from V and 10 bases from J; bases unmatched to any gene: 13.

The chain carries TRBV20-1 and TRBJ1-2; 7 bases are a match to TRBD1. CDR1 and CDR2 from the germline V gene are DFQATT and SNEGSKA (reference sequence). The CDR3 contains 14 residues. J was trimmed by 6 bases and V by 3 bases; bases with no gene match: 10. CDR3 loop: CSASENPGTDGYTF. The CDR3 DNA sequence: TGCAGTGCTAGTGAAAACCCCGGGACAGATGGCTACACCTTC.

The CDR3 DNA is TGTGCCAGCAGCTTGGTGGGGGACACACCCTTGGATGAGCAGTTCTTC. As protein: CASSLVGDTPLDEQFF. V is TRBV5-6 and J is TRBJ2-1, with D perhaps matching TRBD1 (6 bases). Germline assignment: CDR1 SGHDT and CDR2 YYEEEE. The V end was cut by 0 bases, the J end by 8 bases, with 18 bases between. This CDR3 contains 16 residues.

CDR3: CASSPRTGDGYTF. As DNA, the CDR3 is TGTGCCAGCAGCCCTCGGACAGGGGATGGCTACACCTTC. V and J are TRBV7-9 and TRBJ1-2, with 9 bases matching TRBD1. V lost 5 bases and J lost 6; bases outside the gene matches: 4. The CDR3 is 13 amino acids. Per germline, CDR1 SEHNR and CDR2 FQNEAQ (reference sequence).

CDR3 DNA: TGTGCCACCAGCAGAGATACGGGGGGCCCAGAGACCCAGTACTTC. This gives the protein CATSRDTGGPETQYF. This sequence joins TRBV15 and TRBJ2-5; the D gene is possibly TRBD2 (7 bases). Germline loops: CDR1 LNHNV, CDR2 YYDKDF (reference sequence). The CDR3 spans 15 residues. Trimming stripped 0 bases from V and 4 bases from J, with 12 bases between.

This sequence joins TRBV4-2 and TRBJ2-2; D gene unclear. Per the germline V gene, CDR1 is LGHNA and CDR2 is YNFKEQ. The CDR3 totals 15 residues. The V and J ends lost 0 bases and 5 bases respectively, with 10 bases between them. The CDR3 sequence is CASSQDWQDTGELFF. In nucleotides, the CDR3 is TGTGCCAGCAGCCAAGATTGGCAGGATACCGGGGAGCTGTTTTTT.

This chain uses TRBV3-1 with TRBJ2-7; no reliable D call. Germline V CDR1 and CDR2: LGHDT, YNNKEL (reference sequence). The CDR3 consists of 15 residues. Between the trimmed V and J ends, which lost 0 bases and 5 bases, there was a span of 14 bases. DNA for the CDR3: TGTGCCAGCAGCCAAGATAGCCTATTTAAGGACGAGCAGTACTTC. This translates into CASSQDSLFKDEQYF.

The chain links TRBV5-6 to TRBJ1-1, with TRBD1 matching 7 bases. The germline CDR1 and CDR2 sequences are SGHDT and YYEEEE. This CDR3 has 12 residues. Trimming took 6 bases from V and 4 from J; bases not matched to a gene: 3. The CDR3 coding sequence is TGTGCCAGCAACGCAGGGGGCACTGAAGCTTTCTTT. This translates into CASNAGGTEAFF.

The chain employs TRBV7-9 and TRBJ2-7; 9 nucleotides line up with TRBD2. CDR3 length: 15 amino acids. Germline V gene data show CDR1 as SEHNR and CDR2 as FQNEAQ (reference sequence). With 5 bases clipped from V and 7 bases from J, the junction kept 12 bases outside the gene matches. The CDR3 region is CASSSLAGSLLEQYF. The CDR3, as DNA: TGTGCCAGCAGCAGCCTAGCGGGGAGCCTCTTGGAGCAGTACTTC.

This clonotype showed up just once. V and J are TRBV12-3 or TRBV12-4 and TRBJ2-7, with TRBD1 identical over 9 bases. The junction had 6 bases not matched to a gene; V was cut back by 3 bases and J by 3 bases. CDR3 length equals 15 residues. CDR3 in DNA: TGTGCCAGCAGTTTGACCGGGACAGGGAACTACGAGCAGTACTTC. Translation gives CASSLTGTGNYEQYF.

V and J are TRBV9 and TRBJ2-7, with TRBD1 matching 7 bases. CDR1 is SGDLS and CDR2 is YYNGEE in the germline V gene. Unmatched junction bases numbered 9, after V lost 3 bases and J lost 3 bases. The CDR3 is 15 amino acids. CDR3: CASSAETGLLYEQYF. The CDR3 DNA reads as TGTGCCAGCAGCGCAGAGACAGGGCTCCTCTACGAGCAGTACTTC.

J is TRBJ2-1 and V is TRBV4-1; D remains unclear. The CDR3 is made up of 14 amino acids. V lost 1 base to trimming and J lost 8 bases, with 12 bases between them. Looked up from germline, CDR1 is MGHRA and CDR2 is YSYEKL. The CDR3 sequence: CASSQGAASDEQFF. CDR3 in DNA: TGCGCCAGCAGCCAAGGGGCAGCCAGCGATGAGCAGTTCTTC.

The chain is built from TRBV5-1 and TRBJ2-7; D might be TRBD1 (6 bases). CDR1 and CDR2 (germline): SGHRS, YFSETQ. V was cut by 4 bases and J by 6 bases, with 11 bases left in between. CDR3 length: 12 residues. Here the CDR3 DNA reads TGCGCCAGCAGCGCGGACAGCCCCGAGCAGTACTTC. Its protein product is CASSADSPEQYF.

This clonotype was detected once. This chain connects TRBV7-9 to TRBJ2-7; TRBD2 matches 8 bases. The junction had 15 bases not matched to a gene; V was cut back by 2 bases and J by 0 bases. This CDR3 contains 19 residues. Germline V lookup: CDR1 SEHNR, CDR2 FQNEAQ (reference sequence). The CDR3: CASSLSPDTGGPASYEQYF. The CDR3, as DNA: TGTGCCAGCAGCTTATCTCCCGATACGGGGGGGCCTGCCTCCTACGAGCAGTACTTC.

The CDR3 coding sequence is TGTGCCAGCAGCACCCGGAGCGATGCTAACTATGGCTACACCTTC. This translates into CASSTRSDANYGYTF. The V and J genes are TRBV9 and TRBJ1-2; D uncertain. V was clipped by 4 bases and J by 0 bases, with 13 bases between them. The germline V gene encodes CDR1 SGDLS and CDR2 YYNGEE. CDR3 size: 15 residues. Based on the CDR3 plus reference TRBV9 and TRBJ1-2, the full variable domain is DSGVTQTPKHLITATGQRVTLRCSPRSGDLSVYWYQQSLDQGLQFLIQYYNGEERAKGNILERFSAQQFPDLHSELNLSSLELGDSALYFCASSTRSDANYGYTFGSGTRLTVV.

The genes are TRBV2 and TRBJ1-2; no clear D. The germline V gene encodes CDR1 SNHLY and CDR2 FYNNEI. The CDR3 loop spans 15 amino acids. The V end lost 2 bases, the J end lost 5 bases, and 15 bases lay between the germline ends. The CDR3 loop reads CASSEWAATEYGYTF. CDR3 nucleotides: TGTGCCAGCAGTGAATGGGCAGCAACGGAGTATGGCTACACCTTC.

This chain links TRBV7-9 with TRBJ1-2; D call uncertain. In germline, CDR1 is SEHNR, CDR2 FQNEAQ (reference sequence). Trimming removed 2 bases at V and 10 bases at J, with 8 bases between. CDR3 length: 11 amino acids. CDR3 loop: CASSLSDLYTF. The CDR3, as DNA: TGTGCCAGCAGCTTATCAGATCTCTACACCTTC.

This clonotype appeared a single time. CDR3 sequence: CAGRTGLPEAFF. DNA of the CDR3: TGTGCCGGACGGACAGGTTTGCCTGAAGCTTTCTTT. The chain uses TRBV30 and TRBJ1-1; TRBD1 aligns across 7 bases. The trim removed 8 bases at V and 6 bases at J, leaving 9 bases unmatched. The CDR3 loop spans 12 amino acids. CDR1 GTSNPN and CDR2 SVGIG come from the germline V gene (reference sequence). Full variable domain (outside the CDR3, taken from reference TRBV30 and TRBJ1-1): SQTIHQWPATLVQPVGSPLSLECTVEGTSNPNLYWYRQAAGRGLQLLFYSVGIGQISSEVPQNLSASRPQDRQFILSSKKLLLSDSGFYLCAGRTGLPEAFFGQGTRLTVV.